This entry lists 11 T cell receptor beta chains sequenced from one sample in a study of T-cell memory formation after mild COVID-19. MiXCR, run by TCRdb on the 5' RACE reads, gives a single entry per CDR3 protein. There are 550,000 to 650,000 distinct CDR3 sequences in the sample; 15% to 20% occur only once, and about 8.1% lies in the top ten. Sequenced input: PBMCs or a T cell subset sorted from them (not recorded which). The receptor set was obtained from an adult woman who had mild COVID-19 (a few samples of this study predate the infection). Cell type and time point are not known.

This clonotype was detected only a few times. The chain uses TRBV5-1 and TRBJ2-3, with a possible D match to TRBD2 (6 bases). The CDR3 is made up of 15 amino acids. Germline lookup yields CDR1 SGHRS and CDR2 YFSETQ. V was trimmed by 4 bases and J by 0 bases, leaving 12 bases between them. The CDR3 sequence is CASSGFGTSTDTQYF. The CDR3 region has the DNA TGCGCCAGCAGCGGGTTTGGGACTAGCACAGATACGCAGTATTTT.

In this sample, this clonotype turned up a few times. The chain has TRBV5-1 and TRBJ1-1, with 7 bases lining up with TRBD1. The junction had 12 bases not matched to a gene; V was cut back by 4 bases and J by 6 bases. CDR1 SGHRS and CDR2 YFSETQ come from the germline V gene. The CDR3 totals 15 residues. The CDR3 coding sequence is TGCGCCAGCAGCGGGGACAGCTCCCCAACGTCTGAAGCTTTCTTT. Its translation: CASSGDSSPTSEAFF.

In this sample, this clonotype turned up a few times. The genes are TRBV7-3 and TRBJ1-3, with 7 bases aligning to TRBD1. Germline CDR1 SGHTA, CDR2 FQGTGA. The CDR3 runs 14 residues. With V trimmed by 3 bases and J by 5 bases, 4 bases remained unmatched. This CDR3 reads CASSFQGERNTIYF. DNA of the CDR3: TGTGCCAGCAGCTTTCAGGGGGAGCGAAACACCATATATTTT.

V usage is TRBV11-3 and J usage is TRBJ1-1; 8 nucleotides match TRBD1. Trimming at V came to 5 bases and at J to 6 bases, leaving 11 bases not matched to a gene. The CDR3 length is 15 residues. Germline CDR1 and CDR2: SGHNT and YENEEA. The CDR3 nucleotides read TGTGCCAGCAGCCCAGGACAGGGTTCGACGTCTGAAGCTTTCTTT. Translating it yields CASSPGQGSTSEAFF.

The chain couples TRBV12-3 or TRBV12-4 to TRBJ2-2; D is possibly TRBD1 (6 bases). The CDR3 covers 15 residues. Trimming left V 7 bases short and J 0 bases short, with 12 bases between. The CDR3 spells CASNQDRTNTGELFF. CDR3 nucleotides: TGTGCCAGCAACCAAGACAGGACGAACACCGGGGAGCTGTTTTTT.

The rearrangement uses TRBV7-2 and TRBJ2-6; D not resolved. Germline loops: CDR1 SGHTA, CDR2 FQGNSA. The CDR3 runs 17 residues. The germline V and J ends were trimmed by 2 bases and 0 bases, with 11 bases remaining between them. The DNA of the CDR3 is TGTGCCAGCAGCTTAAATCACAAGGGCTCTGGGGCCAACGTCCTGACTTTC. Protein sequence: CASSLNHKGSGANVLTF.

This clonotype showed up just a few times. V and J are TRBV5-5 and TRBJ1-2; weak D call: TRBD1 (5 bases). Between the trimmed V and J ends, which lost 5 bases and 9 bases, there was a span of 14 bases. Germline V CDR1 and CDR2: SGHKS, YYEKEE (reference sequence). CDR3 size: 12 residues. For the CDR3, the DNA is TGTGCCAGCAGGAGGCCAGGGACGAGCTACACCTTC. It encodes CASRRPGTSYTF.

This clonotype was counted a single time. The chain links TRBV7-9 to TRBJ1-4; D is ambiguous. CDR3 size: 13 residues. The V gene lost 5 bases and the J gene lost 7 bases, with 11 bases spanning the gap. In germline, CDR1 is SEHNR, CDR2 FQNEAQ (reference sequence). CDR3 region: CASSREISEKLFF. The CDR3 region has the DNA TGTGCCAGCAGCCGGGAAATTTCTGAAAAACTGTTTTTT.

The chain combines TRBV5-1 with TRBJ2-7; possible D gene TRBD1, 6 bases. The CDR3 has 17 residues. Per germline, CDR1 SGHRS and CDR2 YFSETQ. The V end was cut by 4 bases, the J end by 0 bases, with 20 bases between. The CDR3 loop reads CASSRYSRQVSSYEQYF. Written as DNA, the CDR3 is TGCGCCAGCAGCCGGTACAGTCGACAGGTGTCCTCCTACGAGCAGTACTTC.

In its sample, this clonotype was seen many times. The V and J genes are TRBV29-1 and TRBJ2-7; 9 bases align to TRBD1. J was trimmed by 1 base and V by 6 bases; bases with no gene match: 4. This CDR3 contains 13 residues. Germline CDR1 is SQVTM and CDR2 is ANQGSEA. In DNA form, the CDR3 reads TGCAGCGTCTACGGGACAGGGTCCTACGAGCAGTACTTC. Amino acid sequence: CSVYGTGSYEQYF.

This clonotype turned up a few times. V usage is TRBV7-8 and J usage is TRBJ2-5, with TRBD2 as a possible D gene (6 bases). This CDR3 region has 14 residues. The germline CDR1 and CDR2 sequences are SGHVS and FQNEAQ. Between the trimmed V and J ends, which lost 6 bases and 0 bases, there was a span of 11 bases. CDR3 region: CASRTLAYQETQYF. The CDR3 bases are TGTGCCAGCAGAACCCTAGCGTACCAAGAGACCCAGTACTTC.